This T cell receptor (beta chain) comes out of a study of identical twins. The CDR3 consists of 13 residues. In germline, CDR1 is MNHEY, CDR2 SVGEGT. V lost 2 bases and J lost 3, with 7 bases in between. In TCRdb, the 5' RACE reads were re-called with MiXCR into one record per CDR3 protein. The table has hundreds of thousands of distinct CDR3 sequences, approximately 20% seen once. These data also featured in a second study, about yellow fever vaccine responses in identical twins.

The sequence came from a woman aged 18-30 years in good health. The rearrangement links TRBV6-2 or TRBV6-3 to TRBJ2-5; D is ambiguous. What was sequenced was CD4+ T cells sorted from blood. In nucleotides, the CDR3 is TGTGCCAGCAGTTACGAACTCAAAGAGACCCAGTACTTC. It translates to CASSYELKETQYF.